The 18 T cell receptor beta chains given below trace back to one sample, sequenced in a study of blood T cell repertoires in COVID-19. Sequencing used immunoSEQ multiplex PCR; TCRdb keeps in-frame clones, though not all of them. The table records approximately 150,000 clones, 75% to 90% of them present only once. The sequenced sample was PBMCs or T cells enriched from blood (not recorded which). The source of these receptors is a woman aged 40-49 years who had been exposed to COVID-19.

The chain carries TRBV3-1 (or the pseudogene TRBV3-2) and TRBJ2-2, with 7 bases lining up with TRBD1. The CDR3 runs to 18 residues. V trimming: 4 bases; J trimming: 1 base; junction bases outside the gene matches: 12. CDR1 LGHDT and CDR2 YNNKEL come from the germline V gene (reference sequence). This CDR3 is CASSPSPQGWENTGELFF. The DNA of the CDR3 is TGTGCCAGCAGCCCCAGCCCACAGGGGTGGGAGAACACCGGGGAGCTGTTTTTT.

V gene TRBV18 combines with J gene TRBJ2-1; TRBD1 is a possible D gene (5 bases). There are 14 residues in the CDR3. Germline V CDR1 and CDR2: KGHSH, LQKENI. Trimming took 1 base from V and 10 from J, leaving 14 bases between them. In nucleotides, the CDR3 is TGTGCCAGCTCACCACGGCCACAGGTAGGAGAGCAGTTCTTC. Protein sequence: CASSPRPQVGEQFF.

The rearrangement links TRBV5-6 to TRBJ2-1, with TRBD1 identical over 9 bases. Germline-derived CDR1 and CDR2 are SGHDT and YYEEEE. Trimming at V came to 1 base and at J to 8 bases, leaving 7 bases not matched to a gene. The CDR3 totals 15 residues. The CDR3 reads CASSLLTGGMDEQFF. CDR3 in DNA: TGTGCCAGCAGCTTGCTGACAGGGGGTATGGATGAGCAGTTCTTC.

CDR3 protein: CASSYASGGGQETQYF. The CDR3 DNA reads TGTGCCAGCAGTTACGCTAGCGGGGGGGGACAAGAGACCCAGTACTTC. This chain links TRBV6-5 with TRBJ2-5; TRBD2 agrees at 12 bases. The germline CDR1 and CDR2 sequences are MNHEY and SVGAGI. The CDR3 is 16 residues long. J gave up 2 bases and V 2 bases, and 3 bases lay outside the gene matches.

V and J are TRBV9 and TRBJ2-2; D not certain. V shed 0 bases and J shed 3 bases, with 9 bases lying between them. CDR1 is SGDLS and CDR2 is YYNGEE in the germline V gene. The CDR3 contains 15 residues. CDR3 sequence (DNA): TGTGCCAGCAGCGTAGGGGCTCAGGACACCGGGGAGCTGTTTTTT. Protein product: CASSVGAQDTGELFF.

The CDR3 DNA follows: TGCGCCAGCAGCGAGGGACAGGGTGGTGGAAACACCATATATTTT. This codes for CASSEGQGGGNTIYF. This chain joins TRBV5-1 and TRBJ1-3; 9 positions agree with TRBD1. CDR1 and CDR2 (germline): SGHRS, YFSETQ. J lost 3 bases, V lost 4 bases, and 5 bases had no gene match. The CDR3 is made up of 15 amino acids.

V is TRBV19 and J is TRBJ1-1; D perhaps matches TRBD1 (6 bases). This CDR3 has 13 amino acids. Germline CDR1 is LNHDA and CDR2 is SQIVND (reference sequence). Deletions cut 5 bases from V and 8 bases from J, with 15 bases between. CDR3: CASSATGSWEAFF. The CDR3 nucleotides are TGTGCCAGTAGTGCCACAGGGTCATGGGAAGCTTTCTTT.

The chain recombines TRBV19 with TRBJ1-1; perhaps TRBD1 as D (5 bases). The CDR3 spans 13 residues. Germline lookup yields CDR1 LNHDA and CDR2 SQIVND (reference sequence). V was pared by 9 bases and J by 10 bases, with 21 bases between. The CDR3 nucleotides are TGTGCCAGCAGTCGGACCCGCCGTACAGGAGCTTTCTTT. It encodes CASSRTRRTGAFF. Complete variable domain (other parts from reference TRBV19 and TRBJ1-1): DGGITQSPKYLFRKEGQNVTLSCEQNLNHDAMYWYRQDPGQGLRLIYYSQIVNDFQKGDIAEGYSVSREKKESFPLTVTSAQKNPTAFYLCASSRTRRTGAFFGQGTRLTVV.

CDR3: CASQGLSYGYTF. As DNA, the CDR3 is TGTGCCAGTCAGGGTTTATCCTATGGCTACACCTTC. The rearrangement joins TRBV3-1 (or the pseudogene TRBV3-2) to TRBJ1-2; D is perhaps TRBD1 (5 bases). CDR3 length: 12 amino acids. CDR1 LGHDT and CDR2 YNNKEL come from the germline V gene (reference sequence). V was clipped by 9 bases and J by 4 bases, with 12 bases between them.

V usage is TRBV3-1 (or the pseudogene TRBV3-2) and J usage is TRBJ1-1; weak D call: TRBD1 (6 bases). CDR3 size: 15 residues. The V gene's germline CDR1 is LGHDT and CDR2 YNNKEL (reference sequence). Trimming shortened V by 0 bases and J by 5 bases, and 13 bases separated the two germline ends. The CDR3 reads CASSQESGGWTEAFF. Written as DNA, the CDR3 is TGTGCCAGCAGCCAAGAAAGCGGGGGCTGGACTGAAGCTTTCTTT.

This chain uses TRBV18 with TRBJ2-1; 7 bases are shared with TRBD2. This CDR3 is 14 amino acids long. The J segment lost 7 bases and the V segment lost 1 base, leaving 4 bases of the junction unmatched. Germline lookup yields CDR1 KGHSH and CDR2 LQKENI. DNA of the CDR3: TGTGCCAGCTCACCACGGGAGGGGTGGAATGAGCAGTTCTTC. This encodes CASSPREGWNEQFF.

This clone was observed a handful of times. Other DNA sequences in the same sample also yield this CDR3. The chain couples TRBV19 to TRBJ2-7; 8 bases agree with TRBD2. Germline loops: CDR1 LNHDA, CDR2 SQIVND (reference sequence). The CDR3 runs 14 residues. V lost 2 bases to trimming and J lost 1 base; unmatched junction nucleotides: 1. Here the CDR3 DNA reads TGTGCCAGTAGTATAACGGGGGGGTCCTACGAGCAGTACTTC. Protein sequence: CASSITGGSYEQYF.

The rearrangement links TRBV24-1 to TRBJ2-3; D remains ambiguous. Germline loops: CDR1 KGHDR, CDR2 SFDVKD. V gave up 6 bases and J gave up 3 bases, with 9 bases separating them. CDR3 length: 13 residues. In nucleotides, the CDR3 is TGTGCCACCAGTAGACAAACGACAGATACGCAGTATTTT. Its protein is CATSRQTTDTQYF.

The chain links TRBV11-2 to TRBJ2-7; TRBD1 matches at 10 bases. Germline CDR1 SGHAT, CDR2 FQNNGV. V lost 5 bases to trimming and J lost 6 bases; unmatched junction nucleotides: 4. CDR3 length: 13 residues. The CDR3 nucleotides read TGTGCCAGCAGCCGCGACAGGGGGCGCGAGCAGTACTTC. It specifies CASSRDRGREQYF.

The chain recombines TRBV2 with TRBJ2-1; possibly TRBD2 for D (5 bases). Per the germline V gene, CDR1 is SNHLY and CDR2 is FYNNEI. This CDR3 comprises 13 residues. V lost 0 bases and J 7 bases, leaving 7 bases between the germline ends. The CDR3 DNA follows: TGTGCCAGCAGTGAAGCCCGGACTAATGAGCAGTTCTTC. Translation: CASSEARTNEQFF.

The rearrangement links TRBV5-1 to TRBJ2-1; 7 bases match TRBD1. The CDR3 contains 14 residues. The trim removed 0 bases at V and 4 bases at J, leaving 1 base unmatched. Germline V gene sequence: CDR1 SGHRS, CDR2 YFSETQ. As DNA, the CDR3 is TGCGCCAGCAGCTTGGAGGGACAGTACAATGAGCAGTTCTTC. Translating gives CASSLEGQYNEQFF.

The chain links TRBV5-1 to TRBJ1-2; 7 bases are a match to TRBD1. V was pared by 7 bases and J by 4 bases, with 7 bases of the junction left unmatched. Germline V gene lookup returns CDR1 SGHRS and CDR2 YFSETQ. The CDR3 consists of 13 residues. CDR3 protein: CASWAGQTYGYTF. For the CDR3, the DNA is TGCGCCAGCTGGGCGGGACAGACCTATGGCTACACCTTC.

This chain uses TRBV6-4 with TRBJ2-7, with a possible D match to TRBD2 (5 bases). Deletions cut 2 bases from V and 3 bases from J, with 26 bases between. This CDR3 region has 19 residues. Germline V gives CDR1 MRHNA, CDR2 SNTAGT. In DNA form, the CDR3 reads TGTGCCAGCAGTGACCTTTCCCCTTCGGGGAAAAAAAGGGTCTACGAGCAGTACTTC. Translating it yields CASSDLSPSGKKRVYEQYF.